The next 16 T cell receptor beta chains were all read from a single sample in a study of T-cell reconstitution after alpha-beta-depleted transplantation in children (dated by TCRdb to the mid-2010s). The library was generated by PCR. Sequenced using an Illumina HiSeq 2500. To normalize quantification of the TCRbeta repertoire, the TCR libraries were built with molecular barcoding that relied on unique molecular identifiers. TCRdb reran the public reads through fastp at Q25 and MiXCR, keeping productive beta chains. Each record represents a unique CDR3 protein, reported with the most common genes and DNA among its rows. This sample holds a few hundred thousand distinct CDR3 sequences; 10% were observed only once. The ten largest make up 2% to 3% of the sample. This sample comprised PBMCs from the stem cell graft donor, obtained from the stem cell graft. The source is a human donor who donated a stem cell graft to a child with acute lymphoblastic leukemia.

The chain combines TRBV25-1 with TRBJ1-2; D not certain. Germline lookup yields CDR1 MGHDK and CDR2 SYGVNS. This CDR3 is 14 amino acids long. V gave up 2 bases and J gave up 2 bases, with 9 bases separating them. The CDR3 here is CASSEPAGNYGYTF. DNA for the CDR3: TGTGCCAGCAGTGAACCCGCGGGGAACTATGGCTACACCTTC.

This clonotype was counted between two and nine times. The chain joins TRBV12-3 or TRBV12-4 to TRBJ2-2, with 9 bases matching TRBD1. V lost 5 bases to trimming and J lost 6 bases; unmatched junction nucleotides: 4. The CDR3 is made up of 14 amino acids. CDR3 region: CASSPRTGAGELFF. In nucleotides, the CDR3 is TGTGCCAGCAGTCCCCGGACAGGGGCCGGGGAGCTGTTTTTT.

This clonotype was observed at least ten times. The CDR3 DNA reads TGTGCCATCAGTGAAACGACTAGCGGGAGGGCAGATACGCAGTATTTT. This encodes CAISETTSGRADTQYF. The V gene is TRBV10-3, the J gene TRBJ2-3; 14 bases fit TRBD2. The CDR3 runs 16 residues. V lost 3 bases and J lost 4; bases outside the gene matches: 3. From germline, CDR1 is ENHRY and CDR2 SYGVKD.

This clonotype has just a few counts. The chain couples TRBV6-1 to TRBJ2-3; D unclear. Trimming left V 6 bases short and J 7 bases short, with 14 bases between. This CDR3 is 13 amino acids long. CDR1 MNHNS and CDR2 SASEGT come from the germline V gene. DNA for the CDR3: TGTGCCAGCAGACCCGGATCCTCGAATACGCAGTATTTT. As protein: CASRPGSSNTQYF.

This clonotype was seen only a few times. V gene TRBV18 combines with J gene TRBJ2-7, with D tentatively TRBD2 (5 bases). V was pared by 3 bases and J by 7 bases, with 19 bases between. Germline lookup yields CDR1 KGHSH and CDR2 LQKENI. This CDR3 region has 15 residues. The CDR3 reads CASSPHWPGSGEQYF. As DNA, the CDR3 is TGTGCCAGCTCACCGCACTGGCCCGGCTCGGGAGAGCAGTACTTC.

The V call is TRBV7-9, the J call TRBJ2-3; D may be TRBD1 (5 bases). This CDR3 contains 15 residues. V was trimmed by 1 base and J by 1 base, leaving 9 bases between them. The germline CDR1 and CDR2 sequences are SEHNR and FQNEAQ (reference sequence). The CDR3 nucleotides read TGTGCCAGCAGCTTAGTGCAGACAGGCACAGATACGCAGTATTTT. Its translation: CASSLVQTGTDTQYF.

This clonotype was seen more than once but under ten times. This chain connects TRBV7-2 to TRBJ2-7, with 7 bases fitting TRBD2. Germline V gene lookup returns CDR1 SGHTA and CDR2 FQGNSA. The V segment lost 5 bases and the J segment 0 bases; nucleotides outside the gene matches: 13. The CDR3 has 17 residues. The CDR3 sequence: CASSASPVSGVSYEQYF. The CDR3 DNA follows: TGTGCCAGCAGCGCCTCCCCCGTGAGCGGGGTCTCCTACGAGCAGTACTTC.

This clonotype was counted a few times. The chain couples TRBV27 to TRBJ2-1, with 11 bases lining up with TRBD2. The V segment lost 5 bases and the J segment 4 bases; nucleotides outside the gene matches: 4. CDR1 and CDR2 from the germline V gene are MNHEY and SMNVEV (reference sequence). This CDR3 has 15 residues. CDR3 in amino acids: CASSKRLAGYNEQFF. CDR3 nucleotides: TGTGCCAGCAGTAAAAGACTAGCGGGATACAATGAGCAGTTCTTC.

This clonotype has a count of ten or more. The gene calls are TRBV20-1 and TRBJ2-3; a possible D gene is TRBD1 (6 bases). The germline V gene encodes CDR1 DFQATT and CDR2 SNEGSKA (reference sequence). CDR3 length: 15 amino acids. V gave up 2 bases and J gave up 4 bases, with 16 bases separating them. The CDR3 DNA is TGCAGTGCTAGAAACCAGGGGATGGGGGCAGATACGCAGTATTTT. The encoded protein is CSARNQGMGADTQYF.

This chain joins TRBV7-8 and TRBJ2-1; tentatively, D is TRBD2 (7 bases). V lost 2 bases to trimming and J lost 8 bases, with 16 bases between them. The germline V gene encodes CDR1 SGHVS and CDR2 FQNEAQ. The CDR3 covers 15 residues. CDR3 bases: TGTGCCAGCAGCTTAAGCGGAGTAGGGGGGGATGAGCAGTTCTTC. Amino acids: CASSLSGVGGDEQFF.

This clonotype has just a few counts. This chain uses TRBV10-3 with TRBJ2-3; D gene unclear. The CDR3 is made up of 13 amino acids. CDR1 and CDR2 (germline): ENHRY, SYGVKD. The germline V and J ends were trimmed by 7 bases and 2 bases, with 10 bases remaining between them. CDR3 residues: CAITGGYTDTQYF. The CDR3 DNA sequence: TGTGCCATCACAGGCGGATACACAGATACGCAGTATTTT.

This clonotype occurred a few times. The chain uses TRBV6-1 and TRBJ1-2; D is unclear. Deletions cut 8 bases from V and 2 bases from J, with 12 bases between. CDR3 length: 13 residues. Germline V gene lookup returns CDR1 MNHNS and CDR2 SASEGT. CDR3 sequence: CASGKVVNYGYTF. The CDR3 nucleotides read TGTGCCAGCGGTAAAGTGGTGAACTATGGCTACACCTTC.

This rearrangement joins TRBV5-1 to TRBJ2-3; D is uncertain. The CDR3 is made up of 15 amino acids. Germline-derived CDR1 and CDR2 are SGHRS and YFSETQ. V dropped 0 bases and J dropped 2 bases, with 10 bases sitting between them. CDR3 in amino acids: CASSLVQVVTDTQYF. CDR3 sequence (DNA): TGCGCCAGCAGCTTGGTCCAAGTAGTCACAGATACGCAGTATTTT.

This clonotype was observed many times. The chain recombines TRBV28 with TRBJ2-7; TRBD1 is a possible D gene (6 bases). CDR1 is MDHEN and CDR2 is SYDVKM in the germline V gene. The CDR3 extends over 13 amino acids. The germline V and J ends were trimmed by 4 bases and 5 bases, with 12 bases remaining between them. CDR3 in amino acids: CASSSTGIHEQYF. In DNA, the CDR3 is TGTGCCAGCAGTTCCACAGGGATCCACGAGCAGTACTTC.

This sequence joins TRBV5-1 and TRBJ2-1, with TRBD2 matching over 9 bases. The CDR3 is made up of 14 amino acids. Germline loops: CDR1 SGHRS, CDR2 YFSETQ. V gave up 6 bases and J gave up 7 bases; unmatched junction bases: 8. DNA for the CDR3: TGCGCCAGCAACCGAGCGGGAGGTAGGAATGAGCAGTTCTTC. Protein sequence: CASNRAGGRNEQFF.

The chain combines TRBV30 with TRBJ2-7; D is unclear. Trimming shortened V by 4 bases and J by 5 bases, and 9 bases separated the two germline ends. Germline assignment: CDR1 GTSNPN and CDR2 SVGIG (reference sequence). The CDR3 totals 11 residues. The CDR3 DNA is TGTGCCTGGAACACAGCCAACGAGCAGTACTTC. It encodes CAWNTANEQYF.